This T cell receptor beta chain was sequenced in a study of early T cells in non-severe SARS-CoV-2 infection. About the study: Bulk RNA from unsorted whole blood was sequenced; chains were unpaired.

cDNA molecules, individually, were tagged with unique molecular identifiers. TCRdb reanalysed the 5' RACE reads using MiXCR and keeps one entry per CDR3 protein. The sample holds 62,000 or so distinct CDR3 sequences, less than 9.5% seen once. The CDR3 is made up of 12 amino acids. Looked up from germline, CDR1 is SQVTM and CDR2 is ANQGSEA. Trimming stripped 6 bases from V and 2 bases from J, with 10 bases between. This clonotype was picked up many times. This chain connects TRBV29-1 to TRBJ2-5; no reliable D call. Sample: whole blood, taken at baseline. This receptor was obtained from an adult who was a healthcare worker with PCR-confirmed SARS-CoV-2 infection or an uninfected control (not recorded which). The CDR3 here is CSVRPQQETQYF. CDR3 in DNA: TGCAGCGTGAGGCCCCAGCAAGAGACCCAGTACTTC.